This T cell receptor beta chain was observed in a study of blood T cell repertoires in COVID-19. Study-wide context: Some COVID-19 samples were acute and others convalescent; all came from the United States, Italy and Spain. From T cells, B-cell-depleted T cells, or PBMCs came the material, which was cDNA or gDNA.

In the original processing: Amplification with reference gene primers provided the estimates of nucleated cell counts. Measured with immunoSEQ multiplex PCR; TCRdb has only the in-frame clones, and not every one. D and trimming come from the DNA, and the V and J calls and clone size come from that table. The profile shows around 250,000 clones, roughly four fifths of them singletons. J was trimmed by 0 bases and V by 4 bases; bases with no gene match: 6. CDR1 is SGHDT and CDR2 is YYEEEE in the germline V gene. The CDR3 consists of 15 residues. The gene calls are TRBV5-6 and TRBJ1-2; 7 nucleotides match TRBD1. The receptor was isolated from a woman at least 80 years old with acute or convalescent COVID-19. The sample was peripheral blood. The DNA for the CDR3 is TGTGCCAGCAGCCCCGGGACAGCAGCTAACTATGGCTACACCTTC. Translation: CASSPGTAANYGYTF.